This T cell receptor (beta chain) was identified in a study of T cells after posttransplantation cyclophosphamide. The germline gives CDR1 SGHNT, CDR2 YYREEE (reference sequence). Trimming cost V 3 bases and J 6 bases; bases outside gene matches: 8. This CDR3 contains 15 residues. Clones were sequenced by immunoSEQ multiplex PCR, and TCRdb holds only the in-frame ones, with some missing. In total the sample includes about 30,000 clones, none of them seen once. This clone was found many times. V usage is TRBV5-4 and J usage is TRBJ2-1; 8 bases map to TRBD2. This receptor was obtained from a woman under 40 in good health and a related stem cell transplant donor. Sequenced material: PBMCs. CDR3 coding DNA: TGTGCCAGCAGCTCAGGACTAGCTGTGGCCAATGAGCAGTTCTTC. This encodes CASSSGLAVANEQFF. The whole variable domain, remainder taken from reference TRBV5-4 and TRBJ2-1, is ETGVTQSPTHLIKTRGQQVTLRCSSQSGHNTVSWYQQALGQGPQFIFQYYREEENGRGNFPPRFSGLQFPNYSSELNVNALELDDSALYLCASSSGLAVANEQFFGPGTRLTVL.